This T cell receptor beta chain came from a study of post-analysis software for immune sequencing data. Study outcomes and limitations: About five TRBV segments (TRBV5-6, TRBV5-1 and TRBV20-1 among them) occurred more frequently in patients than in controls. Under the F measure, samples that were prepared in one batch clustered strongly together.

In the case of this clonotype: Its specificity is not known.

The authors incorporated unique molecular identifiers into the TCR beta cDNA libraries. Using its own MiXCR run on the PCR reads, TCRdb lists one record per CDR3 protein. The sample holds about 570,000 distinct CDR3 sequences, around 36% seen once. V was trimmed by 0 bases and J by 7 bases, leaving 17 bases between them. The CDR3 is 16 residues long. Germline V gene sequence: CDR1 SGHDT, CDR2 YYEEEE. V and J are TRBV5-6 and TRBJ2-1; D is undetermined. Source material: blood. The TCR originated in a girl aged 2-17 years with multiple sclerosis. The CDR3 bases are TGTGCCAGCAGCTTGGAGGCGAGAGCCGTTGGGAATGAGCAGTTCTTC. Protein sequence: CASSLEARAVGNEQFF.